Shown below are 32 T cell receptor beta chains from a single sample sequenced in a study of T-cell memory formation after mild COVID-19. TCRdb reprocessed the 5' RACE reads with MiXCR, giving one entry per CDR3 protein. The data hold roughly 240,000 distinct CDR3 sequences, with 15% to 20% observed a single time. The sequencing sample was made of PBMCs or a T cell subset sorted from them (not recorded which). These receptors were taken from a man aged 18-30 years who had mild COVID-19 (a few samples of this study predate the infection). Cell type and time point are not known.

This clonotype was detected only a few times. DNA of the CDR3: TGCGCCAGCAGCCAAGATCCTAGCGAGTGGAATGAGCAGTTCTTC. Amino acids: CASSQDPSEWNEQFF. The chain employs TRBV4-3 and TRBJ2-1; TRBD2 might be the D (6 bases). V dropped 0 bases and J dropped 7 bases, with 13 bases sitting between them. The CDR3 has 15 residues. Germline V gene lookup returns CDR1 LGHNA and CDR2 YSLEER.

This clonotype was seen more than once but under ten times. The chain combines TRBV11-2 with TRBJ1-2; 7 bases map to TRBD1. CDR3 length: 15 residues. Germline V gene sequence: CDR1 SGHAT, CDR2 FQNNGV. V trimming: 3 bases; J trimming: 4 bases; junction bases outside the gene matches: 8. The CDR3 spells CASSLNRGLGYGYTF. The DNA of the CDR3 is TGTGCCAGCAGCTTGAATAGGGGGCTTGGCTATGGCTACACCTTC.

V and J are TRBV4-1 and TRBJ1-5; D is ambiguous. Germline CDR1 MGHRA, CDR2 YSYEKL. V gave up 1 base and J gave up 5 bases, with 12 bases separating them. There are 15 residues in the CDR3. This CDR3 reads CASSQVGRSYQPQHF. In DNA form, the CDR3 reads TGCGCCAGCAGCCAAGTTGGGCGCAGTTATCAGCCCCAGCATTTT.

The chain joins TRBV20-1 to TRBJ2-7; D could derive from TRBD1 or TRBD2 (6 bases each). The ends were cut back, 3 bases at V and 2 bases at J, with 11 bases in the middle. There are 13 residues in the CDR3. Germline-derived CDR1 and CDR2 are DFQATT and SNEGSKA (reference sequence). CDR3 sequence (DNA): TGCAGTGCTAGGGGGGGCCGGACCTACGAGCAGTACTTC. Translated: CSARGGRTYEQYF.

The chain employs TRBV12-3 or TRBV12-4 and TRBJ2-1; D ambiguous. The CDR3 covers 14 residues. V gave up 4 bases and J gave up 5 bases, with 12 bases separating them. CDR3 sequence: CASSSAMRHNEQFF. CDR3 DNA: TGTGCCAGCAGTTCCGCGATGCGTCACAATGAGCAGTTCTTC.

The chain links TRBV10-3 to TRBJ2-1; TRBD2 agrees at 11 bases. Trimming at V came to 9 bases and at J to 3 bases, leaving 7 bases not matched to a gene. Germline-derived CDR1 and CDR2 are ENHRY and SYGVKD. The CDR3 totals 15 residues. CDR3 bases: TGTGCCATTTACATGACTAGCGGGAACTACAATGAGCAGTTCTTC. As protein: CAIYMTSGNYNEQFF.

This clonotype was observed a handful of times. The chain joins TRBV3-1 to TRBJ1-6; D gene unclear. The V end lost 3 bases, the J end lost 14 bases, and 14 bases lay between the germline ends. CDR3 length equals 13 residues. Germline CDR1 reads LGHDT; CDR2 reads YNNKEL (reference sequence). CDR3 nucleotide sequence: TGTGCCAGCAGCCAGACTACTGGAGGGTCCCTCCACTTT. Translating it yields CASSQTTGGSLHF.

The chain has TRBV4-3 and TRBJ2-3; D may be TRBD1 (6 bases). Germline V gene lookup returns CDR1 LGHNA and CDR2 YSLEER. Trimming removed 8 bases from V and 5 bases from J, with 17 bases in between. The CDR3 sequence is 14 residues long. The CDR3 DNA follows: TGCGCCAGCGCCTCGAGGGGGATGAGAGATACGCAGTATTTT. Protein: CASASRGMRDTQYF.

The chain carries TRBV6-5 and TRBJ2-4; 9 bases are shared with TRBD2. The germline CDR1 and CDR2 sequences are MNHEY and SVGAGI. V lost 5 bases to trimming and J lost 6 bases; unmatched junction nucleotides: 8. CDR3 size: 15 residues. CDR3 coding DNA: TGTGCCAGCAGTGACCCGCGGGGGGGACGAAACATTCAGTACTTC. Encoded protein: CASSDPRGGRNIQYF.

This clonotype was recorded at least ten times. The CDR3 here is CASSPNPTNEKLFF. The CDR3 coding sequence is TGCGCCAGCAGCCCGAACCCAACTAATGAAAAACTGTTTTTT. The chain carries TRBV5-1 and TRBJ1-4; D ambiguous. Germline V gives CDR1 SGHRS, CDR2 YFSETQ. Trimming removed 4 bases at V and 0 bases at J, with 7 bases between. This CDR3 comprises 14 residues. Variable domain in full (rest from reference TRBV5-1 and TRBJ1-4): KAGVTQTPRYLIKTRGQQVTLSCSPISGHRSVSWYQQTPGQGLQFLFEYFSETQRNKGNFPGRFSGRQFSNSRSEMNVSTLELGDSALYLCASSPNPTNEKLFFGSGTQLSVL.

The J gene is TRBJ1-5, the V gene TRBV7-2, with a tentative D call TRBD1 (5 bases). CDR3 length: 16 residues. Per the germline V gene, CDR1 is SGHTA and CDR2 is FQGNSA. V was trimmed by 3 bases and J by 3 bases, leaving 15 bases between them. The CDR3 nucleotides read TGTGCCAGCAGCTTGGTGGCCCGGGGCGCCAATCAGCCCCAGCATTTT. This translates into CASSLVARGANQPQHF.

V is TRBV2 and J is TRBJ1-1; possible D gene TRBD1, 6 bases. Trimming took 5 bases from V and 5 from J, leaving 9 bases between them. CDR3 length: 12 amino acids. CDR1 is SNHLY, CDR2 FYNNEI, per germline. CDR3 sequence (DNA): TGTGCCAGCAGTCCTGACAGGACTGAAGCTTTCTTT. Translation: CASSPDRTEAFF.

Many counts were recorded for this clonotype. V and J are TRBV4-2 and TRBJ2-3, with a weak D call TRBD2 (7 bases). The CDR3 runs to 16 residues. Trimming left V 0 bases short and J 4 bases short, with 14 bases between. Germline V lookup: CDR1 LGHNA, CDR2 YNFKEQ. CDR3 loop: CASSQDLGGAPDTQYF. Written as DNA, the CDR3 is TGTGCCAGCAGCCAAGATTTAGGGGGGGCCCCAGATACGCAGTATTTT.

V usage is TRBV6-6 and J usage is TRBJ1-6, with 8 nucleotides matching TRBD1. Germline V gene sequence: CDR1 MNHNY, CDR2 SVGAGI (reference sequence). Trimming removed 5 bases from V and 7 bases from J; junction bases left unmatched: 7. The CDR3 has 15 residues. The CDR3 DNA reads TGTGCCAGCAGTCAAGACAGGGGAATCAATTCACCCCTCCACTTT. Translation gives CASSQDRGINSPLHF.

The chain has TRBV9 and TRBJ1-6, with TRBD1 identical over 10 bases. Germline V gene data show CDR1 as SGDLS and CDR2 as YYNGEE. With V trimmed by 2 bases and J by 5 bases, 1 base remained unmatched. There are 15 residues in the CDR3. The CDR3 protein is CASSVDRGHNSPLHF. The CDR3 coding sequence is TGTGCCAGCAGCGTCGACAGGGGGCATAATTCACCCCTCCACTTT.

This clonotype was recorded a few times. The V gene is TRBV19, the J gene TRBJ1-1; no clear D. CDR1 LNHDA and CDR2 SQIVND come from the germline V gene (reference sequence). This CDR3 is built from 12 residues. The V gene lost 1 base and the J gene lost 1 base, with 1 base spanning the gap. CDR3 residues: CASSIGNTEAFF. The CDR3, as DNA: TGTGCCAGTAGTATAGGGAACACTGAAGCTTTCTTT.

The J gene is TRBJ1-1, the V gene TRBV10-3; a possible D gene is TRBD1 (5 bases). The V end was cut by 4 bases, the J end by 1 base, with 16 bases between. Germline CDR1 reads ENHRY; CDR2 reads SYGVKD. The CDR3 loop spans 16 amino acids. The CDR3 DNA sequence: TGTGCCATCAGTGCCTATTGGGCAGGACAGAACACTGAAGCTTTCTTT. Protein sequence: CAISAYWAGQNTEAFF.

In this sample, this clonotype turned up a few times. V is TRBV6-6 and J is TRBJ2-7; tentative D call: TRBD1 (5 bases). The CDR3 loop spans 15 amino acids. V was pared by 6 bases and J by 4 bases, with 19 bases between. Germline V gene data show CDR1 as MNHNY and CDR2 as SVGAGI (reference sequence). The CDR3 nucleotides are TGTGCCAGCAGATACGGACAAACAGGAGCATACGAGCAGTACTTC. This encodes CASRYGQTGAYEQYF.

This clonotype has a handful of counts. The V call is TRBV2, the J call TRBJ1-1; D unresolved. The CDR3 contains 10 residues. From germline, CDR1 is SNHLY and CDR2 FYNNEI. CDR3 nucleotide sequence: TGTGCGAGTGGTGGCGCTGAAGCTTTCTTT. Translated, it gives CASGGAEAFF.

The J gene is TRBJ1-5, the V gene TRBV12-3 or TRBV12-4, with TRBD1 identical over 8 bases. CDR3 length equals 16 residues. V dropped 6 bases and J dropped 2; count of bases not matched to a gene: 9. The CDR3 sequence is CASSPRTGYGNQPQHF. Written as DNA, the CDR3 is TGTGCCAGCAGCCCCCGGACAGGGTACGGCAATCAGCCCCAGCATTTT.

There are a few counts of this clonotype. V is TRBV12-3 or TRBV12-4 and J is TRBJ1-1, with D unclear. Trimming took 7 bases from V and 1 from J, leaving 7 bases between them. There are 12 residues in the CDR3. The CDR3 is CASTLGNTEAFF. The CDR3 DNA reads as TGTGCCAGCACTCTCGGGAACACTGAAGCTTTCTTT.

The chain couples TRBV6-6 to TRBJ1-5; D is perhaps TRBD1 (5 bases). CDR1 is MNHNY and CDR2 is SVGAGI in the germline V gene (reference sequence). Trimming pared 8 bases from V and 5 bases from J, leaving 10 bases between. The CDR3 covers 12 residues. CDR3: CASRPRDQPQHF. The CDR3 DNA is TGTGCCAGCCGACCCAGGGATCAGCCCCAGCATTTT.

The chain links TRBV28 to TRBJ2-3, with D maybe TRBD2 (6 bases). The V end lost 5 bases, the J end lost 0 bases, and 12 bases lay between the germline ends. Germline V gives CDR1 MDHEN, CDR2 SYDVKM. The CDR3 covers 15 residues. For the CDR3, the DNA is TGTGCCAGCAGTCCCCGGGCGGGGAGCACAGATACGCAGTATTTT. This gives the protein CASSPRAGSTDTQYF.

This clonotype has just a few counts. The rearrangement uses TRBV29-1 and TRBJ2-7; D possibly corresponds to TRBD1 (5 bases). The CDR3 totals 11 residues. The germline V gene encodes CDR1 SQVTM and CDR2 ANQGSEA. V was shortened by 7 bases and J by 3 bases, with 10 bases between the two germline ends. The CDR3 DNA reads TGCAGCGCCGCCGACAGCTACGAGCAGTACTTC. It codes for CSAADSYEQYF.

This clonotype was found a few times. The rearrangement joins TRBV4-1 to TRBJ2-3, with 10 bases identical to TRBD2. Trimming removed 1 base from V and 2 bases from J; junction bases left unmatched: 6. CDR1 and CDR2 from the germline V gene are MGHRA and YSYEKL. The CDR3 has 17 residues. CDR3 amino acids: CASSQGRGLADTDTQYF. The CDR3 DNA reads TGCGCCAGCAGCCAAGGTAGAGGACTAGCGGACACAGATACGCAGTATTTT.

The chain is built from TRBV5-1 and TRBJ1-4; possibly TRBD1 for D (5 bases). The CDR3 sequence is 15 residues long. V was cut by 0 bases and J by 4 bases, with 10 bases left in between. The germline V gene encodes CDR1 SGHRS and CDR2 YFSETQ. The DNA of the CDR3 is TGCGCCAGCAGCTTGGCCGACAGCAGTAATGAAAAACTGTTTTTT. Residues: CASSLADSSNEKLFF.

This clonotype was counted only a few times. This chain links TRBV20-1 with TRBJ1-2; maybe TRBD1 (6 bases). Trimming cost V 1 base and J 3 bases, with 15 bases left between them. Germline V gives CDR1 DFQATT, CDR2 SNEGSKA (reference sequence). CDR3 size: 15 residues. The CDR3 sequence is CSARGLGAMDYGYTF. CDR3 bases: TGCAGTGCTAGAGGGTTGGGGGCCATGGACTATGGCTACACCTTC.

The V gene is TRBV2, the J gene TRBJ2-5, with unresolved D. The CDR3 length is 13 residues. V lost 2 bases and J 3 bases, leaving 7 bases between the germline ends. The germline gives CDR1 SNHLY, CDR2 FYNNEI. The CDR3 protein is CASSEYREETQYF. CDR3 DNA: TGTGCCAGCAGTGAATACAGAGAAGAGACCCAGTACTTC.

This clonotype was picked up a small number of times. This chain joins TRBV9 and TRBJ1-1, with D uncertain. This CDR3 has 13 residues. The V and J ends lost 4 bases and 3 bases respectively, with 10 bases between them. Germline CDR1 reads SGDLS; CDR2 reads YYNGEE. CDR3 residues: CASSLAGYTEAFF. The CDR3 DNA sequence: TGTGCCAGCAGCCTAGCCGGTTACACTGAAGCTTTCTTT.

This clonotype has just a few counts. CDR3 residues: CASSPEWRANRLHF. CDR3 nucleotide sequence: TGCGCCAGCAGCCCCGAATGGCGAGCCAATCGGCTCCACTTT. The chain is built from TRBV4-1 and TRBJ1-6; D is unresolved. The germline gives CDR1 MGHRA, CDR2 YSYEKL. V was clipped by 4 bases and J by 16 bases, with 20 bases between them. The CDR3 length is 14 residues.

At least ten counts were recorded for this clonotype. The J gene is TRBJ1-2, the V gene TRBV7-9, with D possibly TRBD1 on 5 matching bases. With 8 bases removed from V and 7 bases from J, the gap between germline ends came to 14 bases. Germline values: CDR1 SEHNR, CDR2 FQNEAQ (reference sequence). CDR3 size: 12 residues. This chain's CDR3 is CASEQAVGGYTF. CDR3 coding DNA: TGTGCCAGCGAACAGGCGGTCGGTGGCTACACCTTC.

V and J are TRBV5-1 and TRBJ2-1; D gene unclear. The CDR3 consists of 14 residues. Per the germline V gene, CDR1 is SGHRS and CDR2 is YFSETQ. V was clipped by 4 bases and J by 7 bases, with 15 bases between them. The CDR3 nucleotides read TGCGCCAGCAGCCATGCAAGGGATTTGAATGAGCAGTTCTTC. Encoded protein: CASSHARDLNEQFF.